Listed here are 26 T cell receptor beta chains from one sample, sequenced in a study of human T cells and chemical hapten exposure. This sample's time point: pre-sensitization, week 0. Treatment denoted: therapeutic diphenylcyclopropenone sensitization with weekly scalp DPC. One entry per CDR3 protein results from TCRdb running MiXCR on the RACE reads. Of fewer than 300,000 distinct CDR3 sequences detected, about 9% appear once; the ten largest clones hold less than 3%. Source: whole blood, taken in connection with sensitization to the hapten diphenylcyclopropenone (DPC). All receptors derive from a woman aged 40 to 49 with alopecia areata. Some clones in this sample may be carry-over from other donors' samples.

This clonotype occurred a few times. The rearrangement joins TRBV6-5 to TRBJ1-3; D perhaps matches TRBD1 (5 bases). The CDR3 covers 15 residues. The germline gives CDR1 MNHEY, CDR2 SVGAGI. V was shortened by 5 bases and J by 4 bases, with 15 bases between the two germline ends. In DNA form, the CDR3 reads TGTGCCAGCAGTCACCAGGGATCAGACGGAAACACCATATATTTT. Amino acids: CASSHQGSDGNTIYF.

This clonotype has just a few counts. The CDR3 bases are TGTGCCAGCAGCTTAGACGTATGGGAGCAGTACTTC. This translates into CASSLDVWEQYF. The V call is TRBV7-9, the J call TRBJ2-7; D is ambiguous. Trimming left V 1 base short and J 7 bases short, with 8 bases between. Looked up from germline, CDR1 is SEHNR and CDR2 is FQNEAQ (reference sequence). CDR3 length: 12 residues.

This clonotype was counted many times. The chain links TRBV5-1 to TRBJ1-1; D not certain. Trimming removed 0 bases from V and 5 bases from J, with 8 bases in between. The CDR3 consists of 13 residues. Germline loops: CDR1 SGHRS, CDR2 YFSETQ. This CDR3 is CASSLAGRTEAFF. Written as DNA, the CDR3 is TGCGCCAGCAGCTTGGCTGGGAGGACTGAAGCTTTCTTT.

This clonotype occurred a few times. The genes are TRBV20-1 and TRBJ2-5, with D possibly matching TRBD1 (5 bases). V lost 6 bases to trimming and J lost 7 bases, with 21 bases between them. This CDR3 has 14 amino acids. In germline, CDR1 is DFQATT, CDR2 SNEGSKA (reference sequence). CDR3 in amino acids: CSAEDTRKIGTQYF. CDR3 bases: TGCAGTGCAGAGGACACAAGGAAAATAGGGACCCAGTACTTC.

This clonotype was counted many times. The chain carries TRBV7-2 and TRBJ1-1; D remains ambiguous. The CDR3 totals 12 residues. V was pared by 0 bases and J by 5 bases, with 4 bases between. The germline V gene encodes CDR1 SGHTA and CDR2 FQGNSA. The CDR3, as DNA: TGTGCCAGCAGCTTAGCGGGAACTGAAGCTTTCTTT. Translated: CASSLAGTEAFF.

The chain employs TRBV29-1 and TRBJ2-7; 9 bases are a match to TRBD1. J gave up 3 bases and V 3 bases, and 9 bases lay outside the gene matches. The length of the CDR3 is 15 residues. Germline loops: CDR1 SQVTM, CDR2 ANQGSEA. In DNA form, the CDR3 reads TGCAGCGTTGAGGCCACGGACAGGGGAAACTACGAGCAGTACTTC. Protein: CSVEATDRGNYEQYF.

This clonotype was counted many times. The rearrangement joins TRBV5-1 to TRBJ2-7; D is tentatively TRBD1 or TRBD2 (5 bases each). The CDR3 is 13 residues long. The V gene's germline CDR1 is SGHRS and CDR2 YFSETQ. The germline V and J ends were trimmed by 8 bases and 6 bases, with 18 bases remaining between them. CDR3 bases: TGCGCCAGTCGGGACGGACGCCGCTCCGAGCAGTACTTC. Translated, it gives CASRDGRRSEQYF.

Ten or more counts support this clonotype. CDR3 in DNA: TGTGCCAGCAGTTTATCGGCAGGGGTGGTAAGCTATGGCTACACCTTC. Translation gives CASSLSAGVVSYGYTF. The V and J genes are TRBV28 and TRBJ1-2; perhaps TRBD1 as D (6 bases). The length of the CDR3 is 16 residues. The germline V gene encodes CDR1 MDHEN and CDR2 SYDVKM. Trimming took 1 base from V and 4 from J, leaving 16 bases between them.

The rearrangement links TRBV6-5 to TRBJ1-5; TRBD1 might be the D (5 bases). This CDR3 is 13 amino acids long. V was clipped by 10 bases and J by 4 bases, with 14 bases between them. CDR1 and CDR2 (germline): MNHEY, SVGAGI. The CDR3 protein is CAIGAGRNQPQHF. The CDR3 coding sequence is TGTGCCATCGGGGCAGGCAGGAATCAGCCCCAGCATTTT.

The rearrangement uses TRBV3-1 and TRBJ1-3; possible D gene TRBD1, 6 bases. This CDR3 comprises 14 residues. Germline assignment: CDR1 LGHDT and CDR2 YNNKEL (reference sequence). With 4 bases removed from V and 4 bases from J, the gap between germline ends came to 11 bases. The CDR3 region is CASSPPGHGNTIYF. The CDR3 DNA sequence: TGTGCCAGCAGCCCACCGGGACACGGAAACACCATATATTTT.

In this sample, this clonotype turned up a few times. The rearrangement uses TRBV28 and TRBJ2-5; 8 bases align to TRBD2. Trimming took 4 bases from V and 4 from J; bases not matched to a gene: 8. The germline gives CDR1 MDHEN, CDR2 SYDVKM. The CDR3 is made up of 15 amino acids. The CDR3 region is CASSSGGEVRETQYF. DNA for the CDR3: TGTGCCAGCAGTTCGGGGGGGGAGGTCCGAGAGACCCAGTACTTC. The full variable domain, in which reference TRBV28 and TRBJ2-5 provide the parts outside the CDR3, is DVKVTQSSRYLVKRTGEKVFLECVQDMDHENMFWYRQDPGLGLRLIYFSYDVKMKEKGDIPEGYSVSREKKERFSLILESASTNQTSMYLCASSSGGEVRETQYFGPGTRLLVL.

There are many counts of this clonotype. This chain connects TRBV3-1 to TRBJ1-4, with D hard to call. Trimming pared 4 bases from V and 8 bases from J, leaving 11 bases between. Germline assignment: CDR1 LGHDT and CDR2 YNNKEL (reference sequence). CDR3 size: 13 residues. DNA for the CDR3: TGTGCCAGCAGCCCATTCGGGCCAGAAAAACTGTTTTTT. Its translation: CASSPFGPEKLFF.

This clonotype was seen repeatedly, ten times or more. The V call is TRBV7-2, the J call TRBJ2-7; D uncertain. CDR3 length equals 12 residues. Trimming stripped 6 bases from V and 0 bases from J, with 6 bases between. The germline V gene has CDR1 SGHTA and CDR2 FQGNSA. The CDR3 spells CASRYNSYEQYF. Here the CDR3 DNA reads TGTGCCAGCAGATATAACTCCTACGAGCAGTACTTC.

This clonotype was seen only a few times. The chain recombines TRBV4-2 with TRBJ1-1; no definite D call. This CDR3 spans 13 amino acids. With 0 bases removed from V and 5 bases from J, the gap between germline ends came to 7 bases. Germline V gene lookup returns CDR1 LGHNA and CDR2 YNFKEQ. CDR3: CASSQEPRTEAFF. Written as DNA, the CDR3 is TGTGCCAGCAGCCAAGAGCCGAGGACTGAAGCTTTCTTT.

This clonotype was found a few times. The J gene is TRBJ2-4, the V gene TRBV10-3, with a tentative D call TRBD2 (6 bases). V was clipped by 2 bases and J by 8 bases, with 13 bases between them. From germline, CDR1 is ENHRY and CDR2 SYGVKD. The CDR3 runs to 14 residues. The CDR3 DNA sequence: TGTGCCATCAGTGAGCCCGGCGGAGGGGACATTCAGTACTTC. Its protein product is CAISEPGGGDIQYF.

This clonotype was observed a few times. The J gene is TRBJ1-5, the V gene TRBV7-8; D is uncertain. The CDR3 spans 16 residues. Trimming pared 2 bases from V and 0 bases from J, leaving 11 bases between. Germline CDR1 reads SGHVS; CDR2 reads FQNEAQ. CDR3 DNA sequence: TGTGCCAGCAGCTTAAAGGAATCATATAGCAATCAGCCCCAGCATTTT. Protein sequence: CASSLKESYSNQPQHF.

This clonotype was found a few times. The chain combines TRBV5-4 with TRBJ2-3; D unresolved. The ends were cut back, 3 bases at V and 0 bases at J, with 5 bases in the middle. Germline V gene data show CDR1 as SGHNT and CDR2 as YYREEE (reference sequence). CDR3 length: 13 amino acids. The CDR3: CASSSISTDTQYF. In nucleotides, the CDR3 is TGTGCCAGCAGCTCCATAAGCACAGATACGCAGTATTTT. The whole variable domain, filled in from reference TRBV5-4 and TRBJ2-3, reads ETGVTQSPTHLIKTRGQQVTLRCSSQSGHNTVSWYQQALGQGPQFIFQYYREEENGRGNFPPRFSGLQFPNYSSELNVNALELDDSALYLCASSSISTDTQYFGPGTRLTVL.

This chain links TRBV29-1 with TRBJ1-1, with D perhaps matching TRBD1 (5 bases). Germline CDR1 reads SQVTM; CDR2 reads ANQGSEA. This CDR3 contains 13 residues. The germline V and J ends were trimmed by 6 bases and 0 bases, with 11 bases remaining between them. The CDR3 sequence is CSVGDGVNTEAFF. CDR3 nucleotides: TGCAGCGTAGGGGACGGAGTGAACACTGAAGCTTTCTTT.

This clonotype was recorded many times. V usage is TRBV6-5 and J usage is TRBJ1-2; 12 nucleotides line up with TRBD1. The CDR3 consists of 16 residues. The V gene end was trimmed by 4 bases and the J gene end by 2 bases; junction bases not matched to a gene: 5. CDR1 and CDR2 (germline): MNHEY, SVGAGI. The CDR3, as DNA: TGTGCCAGCAGTTCCGGGGGACAGGGGGCAAACTATGGCTACACCTTC. Its translation is CASSSGGQGANYGYTF.

Only a few counts were recorded for this clonotype. V and J are TRBV12-3 or TRBV12-4 and TRBJ2-3; maybe TRBD2 (6 bases). This CDR3 has 15 amino acids. V gave up 6 bases and J gave up 0 bases, with 13 bases separating them. CDR3: CASRVPGTSTDTQYF. The DNA of the CDR3 is TGTGCCAGCAGGGTACCCGGGACTAGCACAGATACGCAGTATTTT.

This clonotype came up many times. This chain joins TRBV7-3 and TRBJ2-2; D is perhaps TRBD2 (6 bases). The ends were cut back, 5 bases at V and 5 bases at J, with 12 bases in the middle. There are 14 residues in the CDR3. CDR1 and CDR2 (germline): SGHTA, FQGTGA. CDR3 nucleotide sequence: TGTGCCAGCAGCCTCTCCAGCGGGACCGGGGAGCTGTTTTTT. Amino acids: CASSLSSGTGELFF.

The chain uses TRBV29-1 and TRBJ1-3; possibly TRBD1 for D (6 bases). The CDR3 runs 15 residues. V shed 6 bases and J shed 0 bases, with 15 bases lying between them. Per the germline V gene, CDR1 is SQVTM and CDR2 is ANQGSEA. CDR3 bases: TGCAGCGTGGCTGCTACAGGGAGCTCTGGAAACACCATATATTTT. Residues: CSVAATGSSGNTIYF.

This clonotype was picked up a small number of times. The chain recombines TRBV28 with TRBJ1-5; 7 bases are shared with TRBD1. The CDR3 spans 14 residues. Trimming cost V 3 bases and J 5 bases; bases outside gene matches: 4. Germline CDR1 MDHEN, CDR2 SYDVKM. CDR3 coding DNA: TGTGCCAGCAGTTTGTACCAGGGGGATCAGCCCCAGCATTTT. This translates into CASSLYQGDQPQHF. Based on the CDR3 plus reference TRBV28 and TRBJ1-5, the full variable domain is DVKVTQSSRYLVKRTGEKVFLECVQDMDHENMFWYRQDPGLGLRLIYFSYDVKMKEKGDIPEGYSVSREKKERFSLILESASTNQTSMYLCASSLYQGDQPQHFGDGTRLSIL.

The table lists this clonotype with many counts. The rearrangement uses TRBV7-2 and TRBJ1-1; D is possibly TRBD1 (5 bases). Trimming took off 1 base at V and 5 bases at J, with 11 bases between the two ends. Germline V gene lookup returns CDR1 SGHTA and CDR2 FQGNSA. The CDR3 loop spans 14 amino acids. CDR3 loop: CASSLGGGQTEAFF. CDR3 sequence (DNA): TGTGCCAGCAGCTTAGGCGGGGGTCAAACTGAAGCTTTCTTT.

This clonotype has more than one count but fewer than ten. The chain has TRBV28 and TRBJ2-1; 12 nucleotides agree with TRBD2. CDR3 length: 16 amino acids. Germline CDR1 and CDR2: MDHEN and SYDVKM. With 7 bases clipped from V and 8 bases from J, the junction kept 12 bases outside the gene matches. DNA of the CDR3: TGTGCCAGCACCCCTGTGGGGGCTAGCGGGAGGGATGAGCAGTTCTTC. This codes for CASTPVGASGRDEQFF.

There are a few counts of this clonotype. This chain connects TRBV29-1 to TRBJ2-5, with D perhaps matching TRBD1 (5 bases). The ends were cut back, 6 bases at V and 1 base at J, with 18 bases in the middle. The length of the CDR3 is 15 residues. Per germline, CDR1 SQVTM and CDR2 ANQGSEA. The CDR3 reads CSVWAQGRSQETQYF. The CDR3 region has the DNA TGCAGCGTATGGGCCCAGGGCCGATCCCAAGAGACCCAGTACTTC. Full variable domain (missing parts from reference TRBV29-1 and TRBJ2-5): SAVISQKPSRDICQRGTSLTIQCQVDSQVTMMFWYRQQPGQSLTLIATANQGSEATYESGFVIDKFPISRPNLTFSTLTVSNMSPEDSSIYLCSVWAQGRSQETQYFGPGTRLLVL.